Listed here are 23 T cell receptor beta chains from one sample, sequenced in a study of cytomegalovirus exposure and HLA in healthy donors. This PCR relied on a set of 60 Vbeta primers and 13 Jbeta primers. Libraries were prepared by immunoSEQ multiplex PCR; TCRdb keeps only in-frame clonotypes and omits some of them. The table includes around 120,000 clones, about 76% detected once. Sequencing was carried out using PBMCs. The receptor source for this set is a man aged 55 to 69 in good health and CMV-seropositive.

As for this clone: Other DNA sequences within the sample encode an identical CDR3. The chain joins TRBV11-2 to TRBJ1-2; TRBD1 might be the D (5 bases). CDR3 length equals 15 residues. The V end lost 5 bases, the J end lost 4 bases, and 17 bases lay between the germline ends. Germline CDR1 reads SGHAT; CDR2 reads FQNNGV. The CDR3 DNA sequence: TGTGCCAGCAGCGCACAGCCAGGGATTGTCTATGGCTACACCTTC. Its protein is CASSAQPGIVYGYTF.

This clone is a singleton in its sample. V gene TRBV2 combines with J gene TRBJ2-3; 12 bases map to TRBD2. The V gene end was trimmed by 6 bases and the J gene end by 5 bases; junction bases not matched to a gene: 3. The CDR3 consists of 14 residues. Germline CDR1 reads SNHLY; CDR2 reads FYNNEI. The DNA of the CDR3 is TGTGCCAGCAGGACTAGCGGGAGTGGAGATACGCAGTATTTT. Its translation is CASRTSGSGDTQYF. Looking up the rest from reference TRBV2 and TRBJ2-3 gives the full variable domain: EPEVTQTPSHQVTQMGQEVILRCVPISNHLYFYWYRQILGQKVEFLVSFYNNEISEKSEIFDDQFSVERPDGSNFTLKIRSTKLEDSAMYFCASRTSGSGDTQYFGPGTRLTVL.

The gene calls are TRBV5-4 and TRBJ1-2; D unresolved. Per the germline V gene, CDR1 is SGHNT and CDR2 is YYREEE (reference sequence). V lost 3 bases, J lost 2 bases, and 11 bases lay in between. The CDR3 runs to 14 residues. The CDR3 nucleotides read TGTGCCAGCAGCTCTGGAGGGAAGAACTATGGCTACACCTTC. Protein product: CASSSGGKNYGYTF.

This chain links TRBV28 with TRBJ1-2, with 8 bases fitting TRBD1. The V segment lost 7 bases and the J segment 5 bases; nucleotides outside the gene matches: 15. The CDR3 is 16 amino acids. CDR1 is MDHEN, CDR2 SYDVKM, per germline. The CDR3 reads CASNPGQEIFRYGYTF. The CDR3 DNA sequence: TGTGCCAGCAACCCGGGACAGGAGATCTTTAGGTATGGCTACACCTTC.

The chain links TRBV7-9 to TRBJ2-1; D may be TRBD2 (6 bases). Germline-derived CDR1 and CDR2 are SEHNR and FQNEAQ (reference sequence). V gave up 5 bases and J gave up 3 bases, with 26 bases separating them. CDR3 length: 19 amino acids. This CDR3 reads CASSRVTRSRELSYNEQFF. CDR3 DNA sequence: TGTGCCAGCAGCCGTGTCACCCGCAGTCGGGAGCTGAGCTACAATGAGCAGTTCTTC.

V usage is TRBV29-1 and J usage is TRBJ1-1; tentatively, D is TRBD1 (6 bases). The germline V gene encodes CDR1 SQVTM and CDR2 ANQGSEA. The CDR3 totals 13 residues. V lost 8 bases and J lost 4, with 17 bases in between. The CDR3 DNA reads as TGCAGCTCCCGGACAGACCTGAGCACTGAAGCTTTCTTT. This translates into CSSRTDLSTEAFF. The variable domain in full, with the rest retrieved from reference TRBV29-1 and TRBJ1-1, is SAVISQKPSRDICQRGTSLTIQCQVDSQVTMMFWYRQQPGQSLTLIATANQGSEATYESGFVIDKFPISRPNLTFSTLTVSNMSPEDSSIYLCSSRTDLSTEAFFGQGTRLTVV.

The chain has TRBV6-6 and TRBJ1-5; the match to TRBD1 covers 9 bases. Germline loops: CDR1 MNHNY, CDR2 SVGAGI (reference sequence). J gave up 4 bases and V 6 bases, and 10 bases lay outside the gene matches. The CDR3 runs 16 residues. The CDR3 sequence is CASSSFRQGGNQPQHF. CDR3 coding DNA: TGTGCCAGCAGCTCCTTTCGACAGGGGGGAAATCAGCCCCAGCATTTT.

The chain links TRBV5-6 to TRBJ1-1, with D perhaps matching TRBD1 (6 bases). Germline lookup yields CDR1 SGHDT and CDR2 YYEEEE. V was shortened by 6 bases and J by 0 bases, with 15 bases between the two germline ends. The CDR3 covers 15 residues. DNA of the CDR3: TGTGCCAGCACCGGACGGGGGGGCATGAACACTGAAGCTTTCTTT. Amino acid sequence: CASTGRGGMNTEAFF. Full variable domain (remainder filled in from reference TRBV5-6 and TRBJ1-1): DAGVTQSPTHLIKTRGQQVTLRCSPKSGHDTVSWYQQALGQGPQFIFQYYEEEERQRGNFPDRFSGHQFPNYSSELNVNALLLGDSALYLCASTGRGGMNTEAFFGQGTRLTVV.

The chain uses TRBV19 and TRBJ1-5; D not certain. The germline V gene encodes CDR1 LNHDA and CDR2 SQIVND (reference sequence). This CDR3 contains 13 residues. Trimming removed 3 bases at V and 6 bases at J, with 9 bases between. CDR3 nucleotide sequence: TGTGCCAGTAGTATTAGGGAGTCTCAGCCCCAGCATTTT. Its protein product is CASSIRESQPQHF.

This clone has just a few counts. In nucleotides, the CDR3 is TGTGCCAGCAGCTCGGGACTAGCGGCCTACAATGAGCAGTTCTTC. Its translation: CASSSGLAAYNEQFF. The gene calls are TRBV13 and TRBJ2-1; TRBD2 aligns across 11 bases. The CDR3 has 15 residues. Trimming cost V 4 bases and J 2 bases; bases outside gene matches: 1. The germline V gene has CDR1 PRHDT and CDR2 FYEKMQ (reference sequence).

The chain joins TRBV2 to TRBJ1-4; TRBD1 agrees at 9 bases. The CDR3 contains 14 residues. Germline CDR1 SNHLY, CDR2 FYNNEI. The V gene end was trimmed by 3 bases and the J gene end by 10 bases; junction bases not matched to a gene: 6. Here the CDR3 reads CASSEGTGWGKLFF. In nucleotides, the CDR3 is TGTGCCAGCAGTGAGGGGACAGGGTGGGGAAAACTGTTTTTT.

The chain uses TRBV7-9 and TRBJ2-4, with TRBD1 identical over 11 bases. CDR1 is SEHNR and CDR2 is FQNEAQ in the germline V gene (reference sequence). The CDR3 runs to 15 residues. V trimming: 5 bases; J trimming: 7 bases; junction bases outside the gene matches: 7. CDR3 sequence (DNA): TGTGCCAGCAGCCCGCGGACAGGGGGCAGTAACATTCAGTACTTC. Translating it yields CASSPRTGGSNIQYF. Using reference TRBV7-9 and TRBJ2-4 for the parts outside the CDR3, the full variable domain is DTGVSQNPRHKITKRGQNVTFRCDPISEHNRLYWYRQTLGQGPEFLTYFQNEAQLEKSRLLSDRFSAERPKGSFSTLEIQRTEQGDSAMYLCASSPRTGGSNIQYFGAGTRLSVL.

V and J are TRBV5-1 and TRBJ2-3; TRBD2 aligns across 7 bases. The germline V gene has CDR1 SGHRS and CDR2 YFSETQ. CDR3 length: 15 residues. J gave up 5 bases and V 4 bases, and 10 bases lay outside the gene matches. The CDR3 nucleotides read TGCGCCAGCAGCGCCCCCCCCGGACTAGGAGATACGCAGTATTTT. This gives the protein CASSAPPGLGDTQYF.

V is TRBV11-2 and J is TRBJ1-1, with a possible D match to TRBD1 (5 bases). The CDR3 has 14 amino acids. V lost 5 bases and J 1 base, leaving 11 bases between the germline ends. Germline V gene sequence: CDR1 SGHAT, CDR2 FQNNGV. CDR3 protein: CASSLLTANTEAFF. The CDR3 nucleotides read TGTGCCAGCAGCCTTCTGACAGCGAACACTGAAGCTTTCTTT.

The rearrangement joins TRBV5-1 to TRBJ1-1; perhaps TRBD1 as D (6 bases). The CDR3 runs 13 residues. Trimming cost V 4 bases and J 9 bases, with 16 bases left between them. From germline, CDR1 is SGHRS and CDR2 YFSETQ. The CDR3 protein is CASSVGTLNQAFF. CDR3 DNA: TGCGCCAGCAGCGTAGGGACATTGAATCAAGCTTTCTTT.

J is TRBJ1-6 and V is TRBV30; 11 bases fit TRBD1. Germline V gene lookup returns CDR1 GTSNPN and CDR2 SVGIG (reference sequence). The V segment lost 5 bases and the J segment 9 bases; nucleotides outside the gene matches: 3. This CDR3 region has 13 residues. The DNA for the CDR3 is TGTGCCTGGGGGGGGACAGGGGGTTCACCCCTCCACTTT. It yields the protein CAWGGTGGSPLHF.

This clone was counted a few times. CDR3 sequence (DNA): TGTGCCAGCAGTGAGGGAGGCAGGGCAAATGGCTACACCTTC. This translates into CASSEGGRANGYTF. V usage is TRBV25-1 and J usage is TRBJ1-2, with D possibly TRBD1 on 5 matching bases. Germline lookup yields CDR1 MGHDK and CDR2 SYGVNS. The CDR3 extends over 14 amino acids. V lost 3 bases to trimming and J lost 6 bases, with 14 bases between them.

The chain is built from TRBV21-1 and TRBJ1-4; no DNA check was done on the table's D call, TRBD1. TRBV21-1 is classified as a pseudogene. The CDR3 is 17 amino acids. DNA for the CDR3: TGTGCCAGCAGCACACAGGGACCCCAGGAAACTAATGAAAAACTGTTTTTT. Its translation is CASSTQGPQETNEKLFF.

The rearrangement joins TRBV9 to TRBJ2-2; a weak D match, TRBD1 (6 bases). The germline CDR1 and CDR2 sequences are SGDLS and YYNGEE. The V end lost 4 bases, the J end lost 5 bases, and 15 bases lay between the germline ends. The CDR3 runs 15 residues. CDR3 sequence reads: CASSFRTENTGELFF. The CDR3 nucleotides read TGTGCCAGCAGCTTTCGGACAGAAAATACCGGGGAGCTGTTTTTT.

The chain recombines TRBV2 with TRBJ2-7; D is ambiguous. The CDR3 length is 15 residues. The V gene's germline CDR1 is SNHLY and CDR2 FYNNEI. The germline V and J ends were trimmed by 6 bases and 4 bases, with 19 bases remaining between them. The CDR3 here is CASSALASLAYEQYF. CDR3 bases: TGTGCCAGCAGCGCCCTGGCCAGCTTAGCTTACGAGCAGTACTTC.

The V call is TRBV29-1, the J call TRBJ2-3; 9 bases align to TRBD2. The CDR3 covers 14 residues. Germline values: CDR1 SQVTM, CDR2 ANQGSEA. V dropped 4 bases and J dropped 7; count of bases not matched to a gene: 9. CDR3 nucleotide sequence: TGCAGCGTTGGTCAAGCGGGAGGACAACATACGCAGTATTTT. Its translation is CSVGQAGGQHTQYF.

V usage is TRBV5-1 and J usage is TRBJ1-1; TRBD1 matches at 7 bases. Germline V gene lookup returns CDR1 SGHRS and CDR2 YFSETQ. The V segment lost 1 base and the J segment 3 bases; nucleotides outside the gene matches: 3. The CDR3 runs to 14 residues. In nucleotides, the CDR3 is TGCGCCAGCAGCTTGACAGGGGCCGACACTGAAGCTTTCTTT. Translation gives CASSLTGADTEAFF.

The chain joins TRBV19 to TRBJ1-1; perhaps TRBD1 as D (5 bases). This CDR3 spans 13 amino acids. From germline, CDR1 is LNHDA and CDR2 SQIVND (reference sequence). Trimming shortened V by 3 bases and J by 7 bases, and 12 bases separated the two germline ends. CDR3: CASSIRGNGEAFF. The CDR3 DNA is TGTGCCAGTAGTATTAGGGGAAACGGTGAAGCTTTCTTT.